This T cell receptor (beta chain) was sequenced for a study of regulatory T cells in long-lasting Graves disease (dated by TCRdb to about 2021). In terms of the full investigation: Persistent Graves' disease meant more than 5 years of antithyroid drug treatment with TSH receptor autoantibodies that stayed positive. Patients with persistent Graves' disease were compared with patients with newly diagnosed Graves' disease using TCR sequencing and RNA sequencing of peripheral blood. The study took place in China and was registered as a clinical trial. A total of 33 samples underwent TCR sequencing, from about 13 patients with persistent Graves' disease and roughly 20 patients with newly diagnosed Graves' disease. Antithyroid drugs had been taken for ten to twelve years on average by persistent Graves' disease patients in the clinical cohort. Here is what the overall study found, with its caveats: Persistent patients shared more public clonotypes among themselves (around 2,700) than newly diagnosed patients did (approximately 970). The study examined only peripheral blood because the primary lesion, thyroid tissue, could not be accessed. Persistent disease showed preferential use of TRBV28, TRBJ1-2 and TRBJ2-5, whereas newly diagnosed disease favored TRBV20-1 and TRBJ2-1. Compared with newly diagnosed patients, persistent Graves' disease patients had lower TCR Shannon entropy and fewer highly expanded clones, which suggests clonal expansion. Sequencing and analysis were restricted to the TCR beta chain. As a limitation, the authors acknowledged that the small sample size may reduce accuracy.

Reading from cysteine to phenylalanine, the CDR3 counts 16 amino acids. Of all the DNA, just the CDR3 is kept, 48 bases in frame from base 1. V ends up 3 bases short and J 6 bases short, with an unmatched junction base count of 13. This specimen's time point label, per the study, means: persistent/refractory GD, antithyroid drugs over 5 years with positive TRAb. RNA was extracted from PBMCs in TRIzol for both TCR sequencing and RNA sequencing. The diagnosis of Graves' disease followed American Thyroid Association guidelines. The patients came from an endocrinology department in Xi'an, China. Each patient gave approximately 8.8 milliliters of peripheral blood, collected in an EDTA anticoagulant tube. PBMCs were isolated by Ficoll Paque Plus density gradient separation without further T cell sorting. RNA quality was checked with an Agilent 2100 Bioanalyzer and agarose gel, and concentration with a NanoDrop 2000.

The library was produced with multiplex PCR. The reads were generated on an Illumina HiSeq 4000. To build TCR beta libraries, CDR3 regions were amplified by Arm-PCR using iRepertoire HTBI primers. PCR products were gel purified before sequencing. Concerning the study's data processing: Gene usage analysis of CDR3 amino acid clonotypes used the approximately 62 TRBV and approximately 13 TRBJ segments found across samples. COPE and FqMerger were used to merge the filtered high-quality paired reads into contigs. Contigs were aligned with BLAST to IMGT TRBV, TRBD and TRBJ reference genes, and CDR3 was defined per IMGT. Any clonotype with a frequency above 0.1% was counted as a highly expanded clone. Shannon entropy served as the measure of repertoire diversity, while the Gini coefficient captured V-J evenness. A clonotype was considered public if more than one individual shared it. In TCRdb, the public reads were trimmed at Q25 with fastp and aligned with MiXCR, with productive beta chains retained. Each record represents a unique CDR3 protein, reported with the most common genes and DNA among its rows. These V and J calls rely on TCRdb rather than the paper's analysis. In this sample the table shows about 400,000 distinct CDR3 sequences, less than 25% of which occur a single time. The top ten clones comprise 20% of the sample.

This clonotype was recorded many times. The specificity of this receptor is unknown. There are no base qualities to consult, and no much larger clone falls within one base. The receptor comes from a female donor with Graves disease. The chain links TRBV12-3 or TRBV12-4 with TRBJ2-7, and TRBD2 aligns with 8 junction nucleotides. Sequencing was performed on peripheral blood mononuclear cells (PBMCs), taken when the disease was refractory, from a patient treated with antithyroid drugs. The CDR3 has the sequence CASSFSIREGPGEQYF. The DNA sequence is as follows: TGTGCCAGCAGTTTCAGTATCCGGGAGGGCCCTGGCGAGCAGTACTTC.